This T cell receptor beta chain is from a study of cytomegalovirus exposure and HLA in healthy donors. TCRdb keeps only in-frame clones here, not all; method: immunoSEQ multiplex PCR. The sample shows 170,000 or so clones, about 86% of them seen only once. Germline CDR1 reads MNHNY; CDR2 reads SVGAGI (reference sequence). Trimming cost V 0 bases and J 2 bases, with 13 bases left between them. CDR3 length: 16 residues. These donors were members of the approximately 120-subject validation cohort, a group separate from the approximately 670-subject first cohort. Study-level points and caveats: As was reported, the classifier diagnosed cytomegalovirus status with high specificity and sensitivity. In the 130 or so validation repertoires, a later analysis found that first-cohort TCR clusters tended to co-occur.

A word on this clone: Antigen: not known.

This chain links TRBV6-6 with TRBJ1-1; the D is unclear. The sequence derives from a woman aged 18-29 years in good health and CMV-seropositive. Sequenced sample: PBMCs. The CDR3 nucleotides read TGTGCCAGCAGTTACTCTCCCACTCGGGTTAACACTGAAGCTTTCTTT. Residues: CASSYSPTRVNTEAFF.